This T cell receptor beta chain is from a study of T-cell memory formation after mild COVID-19. TCRdb reprocessed the 5' RACE reads with MiXCR, giving one entry per CDR3 protein. This sample has approximately 300,000 distinct CDR3 sequences; about a sixth occur once, and the top ten carry more than 20%. This CDR3 has 13 amino acids. The germline V gene encodes CDR1 LNHNV and CDR2 YYDKDF (reference sequence). Trimming pared 4 bases from V and 0 bases from J, leaving 6 bases between. The sequencing sample was made of PBMCs or a T cell subset sorted from them (not recorded which). The chain is built from TRBV15 and TRBJ1-1; D remains unclear. This TCR derives from a young man who had mild COVID-19 (a few samples of this study predate the infection). Cell type and time point are not known. This chain's CDR3 is CATSKNLNTEAFF. CDR3 DNA: TGTGCCACCAGCAAGAACCTGAACACTGAAGCTTTCTTT.